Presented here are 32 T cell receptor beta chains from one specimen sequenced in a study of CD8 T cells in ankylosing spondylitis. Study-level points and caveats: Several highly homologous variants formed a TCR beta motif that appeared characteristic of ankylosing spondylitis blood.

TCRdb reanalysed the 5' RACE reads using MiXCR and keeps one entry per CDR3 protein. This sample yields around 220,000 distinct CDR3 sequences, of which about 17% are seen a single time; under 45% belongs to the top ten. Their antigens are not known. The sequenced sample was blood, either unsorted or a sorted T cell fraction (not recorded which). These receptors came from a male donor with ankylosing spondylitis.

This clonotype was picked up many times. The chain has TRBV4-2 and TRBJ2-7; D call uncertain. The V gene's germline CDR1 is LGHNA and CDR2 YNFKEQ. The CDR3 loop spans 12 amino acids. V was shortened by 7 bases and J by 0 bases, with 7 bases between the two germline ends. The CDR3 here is CASTGNSYEQYF. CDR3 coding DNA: TGTGCCAGCACTGGAAACTCCTACGAGCAGTACTTC.

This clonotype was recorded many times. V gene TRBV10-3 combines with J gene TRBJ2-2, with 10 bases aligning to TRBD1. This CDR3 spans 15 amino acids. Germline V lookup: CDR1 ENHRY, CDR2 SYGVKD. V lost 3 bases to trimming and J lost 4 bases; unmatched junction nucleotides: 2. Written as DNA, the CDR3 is TGTGCCATCAGTGATGGGGACAGGGGCACCGGGGAGCTGTTTTTT. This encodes CAISDGDRGTGELFF.

The CDR3 sequence is CSAPNQGYAEAFF. The CDR3 DNA is TGCAGTGCTCCGAACCAGGGTTACGCTGAAGCTTTCTTT. The V gene is TRBV20-1, the J gene TRBJ1-1, with a weak D call TRBD1 (5 bases). Germline CDR1 and CDR2: DFQATT and SNEGSKA (reference sequence). The germline V and J ends were trimmed by 5 bases and 6 bases, with 16 bases remaining between them. The CDR3 has 13 residues.

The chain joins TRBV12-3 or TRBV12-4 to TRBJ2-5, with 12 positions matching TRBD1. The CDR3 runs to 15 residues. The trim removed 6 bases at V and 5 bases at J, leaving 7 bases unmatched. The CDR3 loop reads CASSPGTGGPETQYF. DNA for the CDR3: TGTGCCAGCAGCCCCGGGACAGGGGGCCCGGAGACCCAGTACTTC.

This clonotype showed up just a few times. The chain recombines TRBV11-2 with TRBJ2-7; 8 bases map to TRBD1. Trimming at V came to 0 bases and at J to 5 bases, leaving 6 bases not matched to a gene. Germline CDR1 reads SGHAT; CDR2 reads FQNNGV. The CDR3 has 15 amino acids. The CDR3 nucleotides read TGTGCCAGCAGCTTAGAATCAGGGGGCTTCGACGAGCAGTACTTC. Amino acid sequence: CASSLESGGFDEQYF.

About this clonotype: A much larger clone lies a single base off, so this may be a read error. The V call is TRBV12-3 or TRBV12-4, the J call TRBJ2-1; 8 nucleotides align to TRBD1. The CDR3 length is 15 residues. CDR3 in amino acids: CASSFGTGLYNEQLF. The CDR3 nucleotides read TGTGCCAGCAGTTTCGGGACAGGACTATACAATGAGCAGCTCTTC.

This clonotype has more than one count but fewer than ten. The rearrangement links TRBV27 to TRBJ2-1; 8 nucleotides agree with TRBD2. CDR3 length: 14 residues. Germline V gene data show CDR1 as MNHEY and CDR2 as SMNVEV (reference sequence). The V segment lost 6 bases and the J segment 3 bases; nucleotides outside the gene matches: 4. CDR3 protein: CASRLAGNYNEQFF. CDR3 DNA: TGTGCCAGCAGGCTAGCGGGTAACTACAATGAGCAGTTCTTC.

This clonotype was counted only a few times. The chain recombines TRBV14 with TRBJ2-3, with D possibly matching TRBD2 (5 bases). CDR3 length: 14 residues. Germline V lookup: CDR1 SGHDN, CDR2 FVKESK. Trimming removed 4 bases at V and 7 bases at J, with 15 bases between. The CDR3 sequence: CASSRGNVIYTQYF. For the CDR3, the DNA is TGTGCCAGCAGCCGAGGGAATGTCATATATACGCAGTATTTT.

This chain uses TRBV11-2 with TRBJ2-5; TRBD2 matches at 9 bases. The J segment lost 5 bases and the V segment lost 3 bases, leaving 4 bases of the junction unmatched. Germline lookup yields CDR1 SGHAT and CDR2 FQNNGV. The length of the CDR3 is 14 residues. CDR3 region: CASSFRLAGETQYF. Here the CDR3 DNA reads TGTGCCAGCAGCTTTCGGCTAGCGGGGGAGACCCAGTACTTC.

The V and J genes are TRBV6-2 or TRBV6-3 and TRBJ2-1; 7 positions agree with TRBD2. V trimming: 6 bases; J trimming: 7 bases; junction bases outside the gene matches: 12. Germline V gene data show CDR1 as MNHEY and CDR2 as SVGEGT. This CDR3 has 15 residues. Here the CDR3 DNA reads TGTGCCAGCAGCTTTCTTCGCGGGAGTTCGAATGAGCAGTTCTTC. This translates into CASSFLRGSSNEQFF.

CDR3 residues: CASSQGQDGVGYTF. CDR3 sequence (DNA): TGCGCCAGCAGCCAAGGACAGGACGGTGTAGGCTACACCTTC. The J gene is TRBJ1-2, the V gene TRBV4-3; D is perhaps TRBD1 (6 bases). The V and J ends lost 1 base and 8 bases respectively, with 14 bases between them. Germline values: CDR1 LGHNA, CDR2 YSLEER. The CDR3 consists of 14 residues.

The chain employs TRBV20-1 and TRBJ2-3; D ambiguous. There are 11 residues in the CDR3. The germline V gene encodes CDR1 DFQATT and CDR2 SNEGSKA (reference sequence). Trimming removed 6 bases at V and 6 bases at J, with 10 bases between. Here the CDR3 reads CSARPSDTQYF. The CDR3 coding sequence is TGCAGTGCCAGACCTTCCGATACGCAGTATTTT.

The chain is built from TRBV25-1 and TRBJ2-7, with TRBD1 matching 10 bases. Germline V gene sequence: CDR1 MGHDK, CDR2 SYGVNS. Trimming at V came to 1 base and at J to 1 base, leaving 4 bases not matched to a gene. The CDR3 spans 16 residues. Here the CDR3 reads CASSESGTGASYEQYF. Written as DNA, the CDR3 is TGTGCCAGCAGTGAATCAGGGACAGGGGCTTCCTACGAGCAGTACTTC.

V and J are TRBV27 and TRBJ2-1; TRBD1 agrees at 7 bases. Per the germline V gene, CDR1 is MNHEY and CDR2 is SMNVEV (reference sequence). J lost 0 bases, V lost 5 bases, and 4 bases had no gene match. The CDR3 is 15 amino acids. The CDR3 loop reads CASSHRDSSYNEQFF. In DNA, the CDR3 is TGTGCCAGCAGTCACCGGGACAGCTCCTACAATGAGCAGTTCTTC.

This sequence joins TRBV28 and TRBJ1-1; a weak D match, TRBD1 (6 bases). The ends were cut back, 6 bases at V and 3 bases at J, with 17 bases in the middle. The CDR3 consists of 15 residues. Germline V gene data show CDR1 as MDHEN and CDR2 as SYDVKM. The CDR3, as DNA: TGTGCCAGCAGCACCGACAGGCCCGGGGACACTGAAGCTTTCTTT. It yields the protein CASSTDRPGDTEAFF.

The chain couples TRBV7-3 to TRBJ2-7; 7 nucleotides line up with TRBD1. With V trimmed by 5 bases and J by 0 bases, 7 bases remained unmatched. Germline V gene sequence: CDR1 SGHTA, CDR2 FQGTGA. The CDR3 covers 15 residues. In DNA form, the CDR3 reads TGTGCCAGCAGCCCTACAGGGGATAGCTCCTACGAGCAGTACTTC. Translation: CASSPTGDSSYEQYF.

The CDR3 DNA is TGTGCCAGCAGCCTCCGGACAGTCCCAAGAGATGAAAAACTGTTTTTT. It is translated as CASSLRTVPRDEKLFF. The V and J genes are TRBV3-1 and TRBJ1-4, with a weak D call TRBD1 (6 bases). Trimming took 4 bases from V and 6 from J, leaving 18 bases between them. Germline loops: CDR1 LGHDT, CDR2 YNNKEL (reference sequence). The length of the CDR3 is 16 residues.

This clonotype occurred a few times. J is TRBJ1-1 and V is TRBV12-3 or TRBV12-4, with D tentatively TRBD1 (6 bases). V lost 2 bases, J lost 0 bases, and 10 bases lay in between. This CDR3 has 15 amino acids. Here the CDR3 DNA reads TGTGCCAGCAGTTTACCGGGACACGTGAACACTGAAGCTTTCTTT. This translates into CASSLPGHVNTEAFF.

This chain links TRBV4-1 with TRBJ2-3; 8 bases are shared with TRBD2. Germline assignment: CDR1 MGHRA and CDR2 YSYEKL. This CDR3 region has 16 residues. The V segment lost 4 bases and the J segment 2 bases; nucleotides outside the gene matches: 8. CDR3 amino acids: CASSPQTGGVTDTQYF. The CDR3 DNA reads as TGCGCCAGCAGCCCCCAGACCGGGGGGGTCACAGATACGCAGTATTTT.

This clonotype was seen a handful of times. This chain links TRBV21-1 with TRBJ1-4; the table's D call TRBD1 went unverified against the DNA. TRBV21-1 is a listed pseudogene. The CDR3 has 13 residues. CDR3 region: CARTGAPNEKLFF. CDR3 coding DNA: TGTGCCAGAACAGGGGCTCCTAATGAAAAACTGTTTTTT.

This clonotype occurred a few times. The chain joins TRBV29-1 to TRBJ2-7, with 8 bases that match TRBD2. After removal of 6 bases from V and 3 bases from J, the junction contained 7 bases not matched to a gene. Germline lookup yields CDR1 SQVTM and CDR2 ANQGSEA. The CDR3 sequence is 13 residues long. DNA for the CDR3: TGCAGCGTCCTACTAGCGGAGAGCTACGAGCAGTACTTC. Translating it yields CSVLLAESYEQYF.

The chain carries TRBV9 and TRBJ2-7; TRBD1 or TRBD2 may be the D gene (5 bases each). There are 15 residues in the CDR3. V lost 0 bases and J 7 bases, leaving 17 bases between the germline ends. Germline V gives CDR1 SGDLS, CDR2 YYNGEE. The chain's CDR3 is CASSVDEGLFGEQYF. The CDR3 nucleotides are TGTGCCAGCAGCGTAGATGAGGGGCTTTTTGGGGAGCAGTACTTC.

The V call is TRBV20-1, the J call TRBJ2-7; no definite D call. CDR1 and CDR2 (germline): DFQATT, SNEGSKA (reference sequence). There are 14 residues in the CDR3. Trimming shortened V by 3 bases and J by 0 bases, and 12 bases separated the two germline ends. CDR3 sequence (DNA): TGCAGTGCTAGTGGTACAGTGGGCTCCTACGAGCAGTACTTC. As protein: CSASGTVGSYEQYF.

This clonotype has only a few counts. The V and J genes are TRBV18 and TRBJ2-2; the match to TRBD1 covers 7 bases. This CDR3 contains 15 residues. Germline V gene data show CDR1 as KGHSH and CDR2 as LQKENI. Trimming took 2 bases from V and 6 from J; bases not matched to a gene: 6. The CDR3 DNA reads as TGTGCCAGCTCACCATGGACCGGGACAGCCGGGGAGCTGTTTTTT. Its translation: CASSPWTGTAGELFF.

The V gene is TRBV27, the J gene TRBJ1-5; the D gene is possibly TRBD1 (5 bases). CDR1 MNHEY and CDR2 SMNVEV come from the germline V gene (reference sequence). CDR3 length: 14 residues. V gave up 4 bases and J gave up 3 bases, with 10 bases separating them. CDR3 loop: CASSSLTANQPQHF. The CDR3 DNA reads TGTGCCAGCAGTTCGTTGACAGCCAATCAGCCCCAGCATTTT.

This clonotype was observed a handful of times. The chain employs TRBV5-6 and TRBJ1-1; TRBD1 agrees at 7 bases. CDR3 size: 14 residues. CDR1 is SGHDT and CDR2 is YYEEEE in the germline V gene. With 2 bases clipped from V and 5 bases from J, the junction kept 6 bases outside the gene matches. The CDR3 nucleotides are TGTGCCAGCAGCTTAGACAGGGTTTGGACTGAAGCTTTCTTT. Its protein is CASSLDRVWTEAFF.

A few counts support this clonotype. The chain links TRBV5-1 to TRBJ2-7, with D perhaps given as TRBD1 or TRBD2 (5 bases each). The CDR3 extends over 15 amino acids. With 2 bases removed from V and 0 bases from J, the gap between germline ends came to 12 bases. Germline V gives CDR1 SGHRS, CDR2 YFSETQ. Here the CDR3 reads CASSLGDLSSYEQYF. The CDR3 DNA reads TGCGCCAGCAGCTTAGGGGACCTGAGCTCCTACGAGCAGTACTTC.

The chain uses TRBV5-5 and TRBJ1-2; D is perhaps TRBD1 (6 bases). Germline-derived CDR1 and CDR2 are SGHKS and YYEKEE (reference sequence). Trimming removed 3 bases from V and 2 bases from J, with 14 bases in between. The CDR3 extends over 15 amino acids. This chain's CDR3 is CASSSTPGQNYGYTF. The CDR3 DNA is TGTGCCAGCAGCTCAACACCGGGACAAAACTATGGCTACACCTTC.

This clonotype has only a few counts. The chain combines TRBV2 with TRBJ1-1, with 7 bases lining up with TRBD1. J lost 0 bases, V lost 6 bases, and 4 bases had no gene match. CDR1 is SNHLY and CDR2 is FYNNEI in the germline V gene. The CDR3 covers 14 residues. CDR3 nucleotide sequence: TGTGCCAGCAGCCGGGGACAGCTGAACACTGAAGCTTTCTTT. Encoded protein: CASSRGQLNTEAFF.

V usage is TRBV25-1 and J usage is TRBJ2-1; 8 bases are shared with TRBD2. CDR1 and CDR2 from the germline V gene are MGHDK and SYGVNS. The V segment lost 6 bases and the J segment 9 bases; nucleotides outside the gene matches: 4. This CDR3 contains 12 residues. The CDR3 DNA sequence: TGTGCCAGCAGAGGACTAGCCTTTGAGCAGTTCTTC. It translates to CASRGLAFEQFF. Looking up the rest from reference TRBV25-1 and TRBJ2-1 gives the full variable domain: EADIYQTPRYLVIGTGKKITLECSQTMGHDKMYWYQQDPGMELHLIHYSYGVNSTEKGDLSSESTVSRIRTEHFPLTLESARPSHTSQYLCASRGLAFEQFFGPGTRLTVL.

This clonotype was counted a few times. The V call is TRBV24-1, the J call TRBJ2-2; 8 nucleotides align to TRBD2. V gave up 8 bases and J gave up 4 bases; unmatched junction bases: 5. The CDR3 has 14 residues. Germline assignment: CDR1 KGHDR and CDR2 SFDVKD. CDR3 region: CATTAGGGTGELFF. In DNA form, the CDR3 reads TGTGCCACCACGGCGGGAGGCGGCACCGGGGAGCTGTTTTTT.

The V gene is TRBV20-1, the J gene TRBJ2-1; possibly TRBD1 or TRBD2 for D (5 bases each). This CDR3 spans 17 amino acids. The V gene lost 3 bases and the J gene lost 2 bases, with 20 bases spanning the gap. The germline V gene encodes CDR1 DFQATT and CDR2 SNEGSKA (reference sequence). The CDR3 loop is CSARGPLGGQAYNEQFF. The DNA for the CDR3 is TGCAGTGCTAGGGGACCTTTAGGCGGGCAAGCCTACAATGAGCAGTTCTTC.